Listed below are T cell receptor beta chains from one sample, sequenced in a study of OX40 agonist ivuxolimab in advanced cancers. Using immunoSEQ multiplex PCR, the repertoire was profiled, and TCRdb retains in-frame clones only, with some absent. The data hold 100,000 to 150,000 clones, with about nine tenths observed a single time. The sample here was CD4+ or CD8+ T cells sorted from blood, taken in a trial of the OX40 agonist ivuxolimab. Every receptor here comes from an adult with an advanced solid tumor such as melanoma, head and neck, liver or kidney cancer. The CDR3 runs from the conserved cysteine through the conserved F or W. Each record gives: J gene, clone size, V gene, D gene, CDR3 DNA, CDR3 protein. D genes are given only for firm matches. Size is stated for part of the rows, as once, few or many counts, or as a class when the clone is expanded.

J gene: TRBJ1-5
clone size: NA
V gene: TRBV5-1
D gene: NA
CDR3 DNA: TGCGCCAGCAGCTTGGAAATGGGAGGACAGCCCCAGCATTTT
CDR3 protein: CASSLEMGGQPQHF

J gene: TRBJ2-7
clone size: once
V gene: TRBV2
D gene: TRBD1
CDR3 DNA: TGTGCCAGCAGCGCACAGGGGGCGATAAGCTCCTACGAGCAGTACTTC
CDR3 protein: CASSAQGAISSYEQYF

J gene: TRBJ1-5
clone size: NA
V gene: TRBV19
D gene: TRBD1
CDR3 DNA: TGTGCCAGTAGTATAGTAGGGACAGCGAAGAATCAGCCCCAGCATTTT
CDR3 protein: CASSIVGTAKNQPQHF

J gene: TRBJ1-5
clone size: few
V gene: TRBV30
D gene: NA
CDR3 DNA: TGTGCCTGGAGTGTAGGGGTAGGCAATCAGCCCCAGCATTTT
CDR3 protein: CAWSVGVGNQPQHF

J gene: TRBJ2-2
clone size: NA
V gene: TRBV7-2
D gene: NA
CDR3 DNA: TGTGCCAGCAGCTTCGTAGGTGGTAGCGGGGAGCTGTTTTTT
CDR3 protein: CASSFVGGSGELFF

J gene: TRBJ2-7
clone size: NA
V gene: TRBV7-7
D gene: TRBD2
CDR3 DNA: TGTGCTAGCAGCTCGAGCCGACTAGCGGGAGTAGAAGAGCAGTACTTC
CDR3 protein: CASSSSRLAGVEEQYF

J gene: TRBJ2-3
clone size: NA
V gene: TRBV27
D gene: NA
CDR3 DNA: TGTGCCAGCAGTTTATTTTTGGTGGCGGGACCCACAGATACGCAGTATTTT
CDR3 protein: CASSLFLVAGPTDTQYF

J gene: TRBJ2-7
clone size: NA
V gene: TRBV25-1
D gene: NA
CDR3 DNA: TGTGCCAGCAGTGCCCAAAGGAACCGGGGCTACGAGCAGTACTTC
CDR3 protein: CASSAQRNRGYEQYF

J gene: TRBJ2-2
clone size: few
V gene: TRBV4-1
D gene: NA
CDR3 DNA: TGCGCCAGCAGCCTGGATAGTTCCGTGGGGCTGTTTTTT
CDR3 protein: CASSLDSSVGLFF

J gene: TRBJ2-2
clone size: NA
V gene: TRBV7-3
D gene: TRBD2
CDR3 DNA: TGTGCCAGCAGCTCGGGAGGTCTAGCGGGAGGGCCCAGGGAGCTGTTTTTT
CDR3 protein: CASSSGGLAGGPRELFF

J gene: TRBJ2-7
clone size: NA
V gene: TRBV5-5
D gene: NA
CDR3 DNA: TGTGCCAGCAGCCAGGAACAATACGAGCAGTACTTC
CDR3 protein: CASSQEQYEQYF

J gene: TRBJ2-1
clone size: NA
V gene: TRBV19
D gene: TRBD2
CDR3 DNA: TGTGCCAGTAACGCCGGACTAGCGGGAAACAATGAGCAGTTCTTC
CDR3 protein: CASNAGLAGNNEQFF

J gene: TRBJ2-3
clone size: NA
V gene: TRBV11-3
D gene: NA
CDR3 DNA: TGTGCCAGCAGCTTAGCAGGTGGCACAGATACGCAGTATTTT
CDR3 protein: CASSLAGGTDTQYF

J gene: TRBJ1-5
clone size: NA
V gene: TRBV28
D gene: NA
CDR3 DNA: TGTGCCAGCTCCTCCAGGGGTGTATTTTGTGTCCGTATACGGCCCCAGCATTTT
CDR3 protein: CASSSRGVFCVRIRPQHF

J gene: TRBJ2-5
clone size: NA
V gene: TRBV9
D gene: NA
CDR3 DNA: TGTGCCAGCAGCGTACAGGGCGAAGAGACCCAGTACTTC
CDR3 protein: CASSVQGEETQYF

J gene: TRBJ2-5
clone size: once
V gene: TRBV11-3
D gene: NA
CDR3 DNA: TGTGCCAGCAGCTTAGCCCCGGCAGAAGAGACCCAGTACTTC
CDR3 protein: CASSLAPAEETQYF

J gene: TRBJ2-3
clone size: NA
V gene: TRBV9
D gene: TRBD2
CDR3 DNA: TGTGCCAGCAGCACCGGGACTAGCGGGAGGGCCGCAGATACGCAGTATTTT
CDR3 protein: CASSTGTSGRAADTQYF

J gene: TRBJ2-1
clone size: NA
V gene: TRBV7-9
D gene: NA
CDR3 DNA: TGTGCCAGCAGACGAAAACCTCCGGGCGCGAATGAGCAGTTCTTC
CDR3 protein: CASRRKPPGANEQFF

J gene: TRBJ2-1
clone size: NA
V gene: TRBV10-3
D gene: TRBD2
CDR3 DNA: TGTGCCATCAGGGTAGCGGGAGTCCGGGATGAGCAGTTCTTC
CDR3 protein: CAIRVAGVRDEQFF

J gene: TRBJ2-7
clone size: NA
V gene: TRBV13
D gene: TRBD1
CDR3 DNA: TGTGCCAGCAGCTTAGGCCGGCCGGGACAGCTCTACGAGCAGTACTTC
CDR3 protein: CASSLGRPGQLYEQYF

J gene: TRBJ2-7
clone size: NA
V gene: TRBV28
D gene: NA
CDR3 DNA: TGTGCCAGCAGTTTAATGGCCCCGGGCAGGGTAGAGCAGTACTTC
CDR3 protein: CASSLMAPGRVEQYF

J gene: TRBJ1-2
clone size: NA
V gene: TRBV6-5
D gene: TRBD1
CDR3 DNA: TGTGCCAGCAGTTACGACAGGGGATATGGCTACACCTTC
CDR3 protein: CASSYDRGYGYTF

J gene: TRBJ2-7
clone size: NA
V gene: TRBV12-5
D gene: NA
CDR3 DNA: TGTGCTAGTGGGGACAATCCCTACGAGCAGTACTTC
CDR3 protein: CASGDNPYEQYF

J gene: TRBJ2-7
clone size: NA
V gene: TRBV11-3
D gene: TRBD2
CDR3 DNA: TGTGCCAGCAGTCCGGGGGGGTCCTCCTACGAGCAGTACTTC
CDR3 protein: CASSPGGSSYEQYF

J gene: TRBJ2-7
clone size: once
V gene: TRBV11-2
D gene: NA
CDR3 DNA: TGTGCCAGCAGCTTAGGCCCCTCGGGCTACGAGCAGTACTTC
CDR3 protein: CASSLGPSGYEQYF

J gene: TRBJ1-1
clone size: NA
V gene: TRBV7-3
D gene: NA
CDR3 DNA: TGTGCCAGCAGGTCTACAATGGGGACTGAAGCTTTCTTT
CDR3 protein: CASRSTMGTEAFF

J gene: TRBJ1-5
clone size: NA
V gene: TRBV6-5
D gene: NA
CDR3 DNA: TGTGCCAGCAGTTACTCGTGGGGTCAGCCCCAGCATTTT
CDR3 protein: CASSYSWGQPQHF

J gene: TRBJ1-1
clone size: NA
V gene: TRBV28
D gene: TRBD1
CDR3 DNA: TGTGCCAGCAGTTCCCGGACAGGCGAAGTAAACGCTGAAGCTTTCTTT
CDR3 protein: CASSSRTGEVNAEAFF

J gene: TRBJ2-7
clone size: NA
V gene: TRBV13
D gene: TRBD1
CDR3 DNA: TGTGCCAGCTCTGGACAGGGGGCATTCATCTACGAGCAGTACTTC
CDR3 protein: CASSGQGAFIYEQYF

J gene: TRBJ1-5
clone size: NA
V gene: TRBV4-1
D gene: NA
CDR3 DNA: TGCGCCAGCAGCCAAGGCGTTGGAGGAGATCAGCCCCAGCATTTT
CDR3 protein: CASSQGVGGDQPQHF

J gene: TRBJ2-1
clone size: once
V gene: TRBV7-9
D gene: NA
CDR3 DNA: TGTGCCAGCAGCCAACCATCGACAGCGACCAATGAGCAGTTCTTC
CDR3 protein: CASSQPSTATNEQFF